Listed below are T cell receptor beta chains from one sample, sequenced in a study of a mutant IDH1 vaccine in newly diagnosed glioma. TCRdb's table, derived via immunoSEQ multiplex PCR, lists solely in-frame clones and lacks some. This table has about 62,000 clones, about nine tenths appearing once. These receptors' targets are unknown. Here the sequenced sample was PBMCs, taken from a glioma patient whose treatment included an IDH1 peptide vaccine. Every receptor here comes from a man between 35 and 55 years old with glioma. CDR3s include the opening cysteine and the closing phenylalanine or tryptophan. D genes are given only for firm matches. Only part of the rows carry a size: once, few, many, or a class if the clone is expanded.

>TRBJ1-2|TRBV27|.|.
CASSTGSDYGYTF
TGTGCCAGCAGCACAGGGTCTGACTATGGCTACACCTTC
>TRBJ1-1|TRBV5-1|.|.
CASSTGSTSMNTEAFF
TGCGCCAGCAGCACAGGATCGACAAGCATGAACACTGAAGCTTTCTTT
>TRBJ2-3|TRBV5-1|TRBD2|.
CASSLQLAGEILDTQYF
TGCGCCAGCAGCCTCCAACTAGCGGGAGAGATCCTAGATACGCAGTATTTT
>TRBJ1-4|TRBV28|TRBD1|.
CASSADRVDEKLFF
TGTGCCAGCAGCGCCGACAGGGTCGACGAAAAACTGTTTTTT
>TRBJ1-3|TRBV2|.|.
CASTGFSGNTIYF
TGTGCCAGCACCGGGTTTTCTGGAAACACCATATATTTT
>TRBJ2-4|TRBV7-3|TRBD1|.
CASSLRQGVENIQYF
TGTGCCAGCAGCTTAAGGCAGGGGGTAGAAAACATTCAGTACTTC
>TRBJ1-2|TRBV10-1|.|.
CASSETGPYGYTF
TGCGCCAGCAGTGAAACAGGGCCTTATGGCTACACCTTC
>TRBJ2-2|TRBV14|.|once
CASSQDRGTTGELFF
TGTGCCAGCAGCCAAGATCGGGGGACCACCGGGGAGCTGTTTTTT
>TRBJ2-2|TRBV12-5|.|.
CASGLVRSGELFF
TGTGCTAGTGGTTTGGTCCGATCCGGGGAGCTGTTTTTT
>TRBJ1-4|TRBV7-2|.|.
CASSQSSTGSSSGKLFF
TGTGCCAGCAGCCAGTCATCTACAGGGTCTAGTAGTGGAAAACTGTTTTTT
>TRBJ1-1|TRBV5-4|TRBD1|.
CASSSPSRGTEAFF
TGTGCCAGCAGCTCCCCTAGCAGGGGGACTGAAGCTTTCTTT
>TRBJ2-7|TRBV7-8|.|.
CASSLRGPHEQYF
TGTGCCAGCAGCCTCAGGGGTCCCCACGAGCAGTACTTC
>TRBJ1-1|TRBV5-4|.|.
CASSRETVNTEAFF
TGTGCCAGCAGCCGAGAAACAGTGAACACTGAAGCTTTCTTT
>TRBJ1-5|TRBV7-2|.|.
CASSLDGGAGVVNQPQHF
TGTGCCAGCAGCTTAGATGGGGGGGCAGGGGTCGTCAATCAGCCCCAGCATTTT
>TRBJ1-2|TRBV14|TRBD1|.
CASSQDGGTGGSRNGYTF
TGTGCCAGCAGCCAAGATGGCGGGACAGGGGGCTCGAGGAATGGCTACACCTTC
>TRBJ2-3|TRBV7-2|.|.
CASSPSHTQYF
TGTGCCAGCAGCCCGTCGCATACGCAGTATTTT
>TRBJ2-1|TRBV6-5|.|.
CATRGNEQFF
TGTGCCACCCGGGGAAATGAGCAGTTCTTC
>TRBJ2-3|TRBV5-8|.|once
CASSLGWGIGTDTQYF
TGTGCCAGCAGCTTGGGATGGGGGATCGGCACAGATACGCAGTATTTT
>TRBJ2-7|TRBV19|.|.
CASRRDGGTAYEQYF
TGTGCCAGTAGAAGGGACGGAGGCACTGCCTACGAGCAGTACTTC
>TRBJ2-1|TRBV9|.|.
CASSGFGRGGSDEQFF
TGTGCCAGCAGCGGGTTCGGACGGGGTGGGTCGGATGAGCAGTTCTTC
>TRBJ2-3|TRBV7-3|.|.
CASSSGGWDGTDTQYF
TGTGCCAGCAGCTCCGGAGGATGGGACGGGACAGATACGCAGTATTTT
>TRBJ2-1|TRBV15|TRBD1|.
CATSTGTGKNEQFF
TGTGCCACCAGCACCGGGACAGGGAAAAATGAGCAGTTCTTC
>TRBJ2-2|TRBV11-2|.|.
CASSLDRLSTGELFF
TGTGCCAGCAGCTTAGATAGGTTGAGCACCGGGGAGCTGTTTTTT
>TRBJ2-7|TRBV18|.|once
CASQRMGYEQYF
TGTGCCAGCCAACGGATGGGCTACGAGCAGTACTTC
>TRBJ2-6|TRBV18|TRBD2|.
CASSPQGLAGGQGANVLTF
TGTGCCAGCTCACCTCAAGGACTAGCGGGGGGGCAAGGGGCCAACGTCCTGACTTTC
>TRBJ1-2|TRBV18|.|.
CASSPGVDYGYTF
TGTGCCAGCTCACCAGGGGTAGACTATGGCTACACCTTC
>TRBJ2-2|TRBV27|TRBD1|once
CASSFLPPADRGLTGELFF
TGTGCCAGCAGTTTTCTACCTCCCGCGGACAGGGGCCTTACCGGGGAGCTGTTTTTT
>TRBJ1-6|TRBV7-3|.|.
CASSLGGANSPLHF
TGTGCCAGCAGCTTAGGGGGGGCGAATTCACCCCTCCACTTT
>TRBJ1-1|TRBV12-5|TRBD1|.
CASGRGQGNTEAFF
TGTGCTAGTGGGAGGGGACAGGGGAACACTGAAGCTTTCTTT
>TRBJ1-1|TRBV6-6|.|once
CASSYGSGGPRTEAFF
TGTGCCAGCAGTTACGGGAGCGGGGGGCCACGGACTGAAGCTTTCTTT
>TRBJ2-1|TRBV7-9|TRBD2|.
CASSVSSGANEQFF
TGTGCCAGCAGCGTATCTAGCGGGGCCAATGAGCAGTTCTTC
>TRBJ1-2|TRBV7-8|.|.
CASSADRLRNYGYTF
TGTGCCAGCAGCGCCGACCGGTTGCGTAACTATGGCTACACCTTC
>TRBJ1-2|TRBV5-5|.|.
CASSRDGAYGYTF
TGTGCCAGCAGCCGGGACGGCGCCTATGGCTACACCTTC
>TRBJ1-1|TRBV6-6|.|.
CASRLQGWAFF
TGTGCCAGCAGGCTCCAGGGTTGGGCTTTCTTT
>TRBJ1-2|TRBV7-9|.|.
CASSSRGDGYTF
TGTGCCAGCAGCTCTAGAGGTGATGGCTACACCTTC
>TRBJ2-1|TRBV7-8|.|.
CASSLGRGKSNEQFF
TGTGCCAGCAGCTTAGGAAGGGGTAAGAGCAATGAGCAGTTCTTC
>TRBJ2-5|TRBV29-1|.|.
CSVEEGPGVREQYF
TGCAGCGTTGAAGAAGGACCCGGCGTAAGGGAGCAGTACTTC
>TRBJ1-5|TRBV2|TRBD1|.
CASSADRTNQPQHF
TGTGCCAGCAGTGCGGACAGGACCAATCAGCCCCAGCATTTT
>TRBJ2-1|TRBV30|.|.
CAWSVGSSYNEQFF
TGTGCCTGGAGTGTGGGGAGCTCCTACAATGAGCAGTTCTTC
>TRBJ2-2|TRBV20-1|.|.
CSAGAPGELFF
TGCAGTGCTGGGGCCCCCGGGGAGCTGTTTTTT
>TRBJ1-1|TRBV4-1|TRBD1|few
CASSQKRFGTGGEYTEAFF
TGCGCCAGCAGCCAAAAAAGATTCGGGACAGGGGGAGAGTACACTGAAGCTTTCTTT
>TRBJ1-1|TRBV4-1|.|.
CASSQVLGTPNFF
TGCGCCAGCAGCCAAGTCCTCGGGACACCGAATTTCTTT
>TRBJ2-1|TRBV5-4|.|.
CASSLWENEQFF
TGTGCCAGCAGCTTGTGGGAGAATGAGCAGTTCTTC
>TRBJ2-1|TRBV9|TRBD1|.
CASSPSKAGGSYNEQFF
TGTGCCAGCAGCCCCTCTAAGGCAGGGGGCTCCTACAATGAGCAGTTCTTC
>TRBJ1-1|TRBV27|.|.
CASSLNTYTEAFF
TGTGCCAGCAGTCTTAACACCTACACTGAAGCTTTCTTT
>TRBJ2-7|TRBV18|.|.
CASSPSQGSYEQYF
TGTGCCAGCTCACCCTCTCAGGGGAGCTACGAGCAGTACTTC
>TRBJ2-1|TRBV7-9|TRBD2|.
CASSSGGRVDEQFF
TGTGCCAGCAGCTCGGGAGGGAGGGTAGATGAGCAGTTCTTC
>TRBJ2-6|TRBV25-1|TRBD1|.
CASSEFGTVLQGANVLTF
TGTGCCAGCAGTGAATTCGGGACAGTCCTCCAGGGGGCCAACGTCCTGACTTTC
>TRBJ1-1|TRBV14|.|.
CASSSKLTAQGNTEAFF
TGTGCCAGCAGCTCCAAGCTGACGGCACAGGGGAACACTGAAGCTTTCTTT
>TRBJ2-1|TRBV6-6|.|.
CASSYGLRFDEQFF
TGTGCCAGCAGTTATGGTTTGCGTTTTGATGAGCAGTTCTTC
>TRBJ1-4|TRBV9|.|.
CASSARGTSYEKLFF
TGTGCCAGCAGCGCGCGGGGAACCTCTTATGAAAAACTGTTTTTT
>TRBJ1-2|TRBV19|.|.
CASSYSAANTNYGYTF
TGTGCCAGTAGCTACTCGGCAGCTAACACTAACTATGGCTACACCTTC
>TRBJ2-1|TRBV6-1|.|.
CASSEGLYSYNEQFF
TGTGCCAGCAGTGAGGGACTTTACTCCTACAATGAGCAGTTCTTC
>TRBJ1-1|TRBV11-3|.|.
CASSHGAEAFF
TGTGCCAGCAGCCACGGGGCTGAAGCTTTCTTT